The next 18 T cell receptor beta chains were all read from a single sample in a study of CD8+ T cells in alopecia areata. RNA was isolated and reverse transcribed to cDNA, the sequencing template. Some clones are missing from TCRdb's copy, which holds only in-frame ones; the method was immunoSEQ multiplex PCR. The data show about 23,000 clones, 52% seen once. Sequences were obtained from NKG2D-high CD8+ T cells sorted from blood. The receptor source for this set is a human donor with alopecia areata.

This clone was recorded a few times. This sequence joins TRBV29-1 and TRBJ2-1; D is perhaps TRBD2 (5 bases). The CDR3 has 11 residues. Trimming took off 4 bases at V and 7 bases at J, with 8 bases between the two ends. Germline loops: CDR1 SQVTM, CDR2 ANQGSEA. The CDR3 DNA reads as TGCAGCGTTGCAAGGAGGAATGAGCAGTTCTTC. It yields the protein CSVARRNEQFF.

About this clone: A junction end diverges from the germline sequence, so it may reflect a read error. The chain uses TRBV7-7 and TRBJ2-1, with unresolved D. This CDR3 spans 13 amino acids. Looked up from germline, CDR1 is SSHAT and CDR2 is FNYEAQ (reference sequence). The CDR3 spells CASSLALGNEQFF. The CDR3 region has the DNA TGTGCTAGCAGCTTAGCTCTGGGAAATGAGCAGTTCTTC.

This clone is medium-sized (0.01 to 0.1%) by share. The CDR3 is CAISESAPDGELFF. The DNA for the CDR3 is TGTGCCATCAGTGAGTCTGCCCCGGACGGGGAGCTGTTTTTT. The J gene is TRBJ2-2, the V gene TRBV10-3; the D is unclear. The CDR3 spans 14 residues. Trimming cost V 0 bases and J 7 bases, with 9 bases left between them. Germline CDR1 ENHRY, CDR2 SYGVKD.

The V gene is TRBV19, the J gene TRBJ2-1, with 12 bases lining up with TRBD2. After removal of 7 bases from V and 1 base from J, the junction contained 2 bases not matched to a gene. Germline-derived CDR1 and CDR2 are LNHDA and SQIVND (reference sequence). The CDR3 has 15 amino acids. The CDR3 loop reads CASNGLAGSYNEQFF. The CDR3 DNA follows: TGTGCCAGTAATGGACTAGCGGGGTCCTACAATGAGCAGTTCTTC.

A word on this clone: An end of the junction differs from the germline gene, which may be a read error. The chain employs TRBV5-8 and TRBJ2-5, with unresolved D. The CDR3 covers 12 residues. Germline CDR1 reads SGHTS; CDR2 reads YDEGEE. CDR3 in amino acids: CASSFPPVEVHF. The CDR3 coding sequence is TGTGCCAGCAGCTTCCCGCCCGTCGAGGTCCACTTC.

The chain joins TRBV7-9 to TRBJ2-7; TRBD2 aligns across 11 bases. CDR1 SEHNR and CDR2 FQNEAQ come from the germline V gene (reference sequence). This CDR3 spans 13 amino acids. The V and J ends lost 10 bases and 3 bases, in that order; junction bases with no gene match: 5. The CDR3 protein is CATGGLADYEQYF. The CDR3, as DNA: TGTGCCACAGGGGGACTAGCGGACTACGAGCAGTACTTC. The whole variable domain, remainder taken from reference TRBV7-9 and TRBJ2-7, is DTGVSQNPRHKITKRGQNVTFRCDPISEHNRLYWYRQTLGQGPEFLTYFQNEAQLEKSRLLSDRFSAERPKGSFSTLEIQRTEQGDSAMYLCATGGLADYEQYFGPGTRLTVT.

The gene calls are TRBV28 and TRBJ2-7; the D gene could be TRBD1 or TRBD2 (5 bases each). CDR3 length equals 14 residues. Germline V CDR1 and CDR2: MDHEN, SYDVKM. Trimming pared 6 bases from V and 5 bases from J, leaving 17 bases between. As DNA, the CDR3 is TGTGCCAGCAGAAACATCAGGGAGTCCCACGAGCAGTACTTC. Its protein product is CASRNIRESHEQYF.

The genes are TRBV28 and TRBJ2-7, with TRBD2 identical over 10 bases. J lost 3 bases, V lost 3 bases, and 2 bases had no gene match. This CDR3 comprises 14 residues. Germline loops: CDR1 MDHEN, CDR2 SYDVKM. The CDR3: CASSLASGSYEQYF. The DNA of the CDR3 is TGTGCCAGCAGTTTGGCTAGCGGGAGCTACGAGCAGTACTTC.

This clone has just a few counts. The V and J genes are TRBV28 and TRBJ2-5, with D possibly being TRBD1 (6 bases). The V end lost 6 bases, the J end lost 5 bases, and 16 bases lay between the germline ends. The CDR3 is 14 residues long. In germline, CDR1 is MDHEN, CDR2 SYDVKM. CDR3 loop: CASRKGVERETQYF. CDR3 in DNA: TGTGCCAGCAGGAAGGGGGTGGAGAGGGAGACCCAGTACTTC.

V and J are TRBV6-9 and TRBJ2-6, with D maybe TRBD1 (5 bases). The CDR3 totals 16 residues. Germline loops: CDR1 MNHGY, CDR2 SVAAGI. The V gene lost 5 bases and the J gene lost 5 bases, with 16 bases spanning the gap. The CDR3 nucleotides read TGTGCCAGCAGTGGCGATGGACAAAGTCGGGCCAACGTCCTGACTTTC. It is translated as CASSGDGQSRANVLTF.

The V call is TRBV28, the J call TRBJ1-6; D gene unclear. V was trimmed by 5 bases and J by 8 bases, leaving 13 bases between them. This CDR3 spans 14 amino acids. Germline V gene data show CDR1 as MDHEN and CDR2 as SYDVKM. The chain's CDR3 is CASSPVVRDSPLHF. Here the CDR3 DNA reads TGTGCCAGCAGTCCGGTCGTGAGGGATTCACCCCTCCACTTT.

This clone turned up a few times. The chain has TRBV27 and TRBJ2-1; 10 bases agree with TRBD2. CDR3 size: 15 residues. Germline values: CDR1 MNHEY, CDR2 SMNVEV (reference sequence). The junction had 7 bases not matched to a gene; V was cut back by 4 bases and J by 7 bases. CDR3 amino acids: CASSSQREGLNEQFF. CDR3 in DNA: TGTGCCAGCAGTTCTCAGCGGGAGGGCTTGAATGAGCAGTTCTTC.

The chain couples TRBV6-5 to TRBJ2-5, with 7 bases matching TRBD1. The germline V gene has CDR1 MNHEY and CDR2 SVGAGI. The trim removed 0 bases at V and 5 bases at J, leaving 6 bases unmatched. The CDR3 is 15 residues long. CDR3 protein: CASSYSRTGVETQYF. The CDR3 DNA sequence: TGTGCCAGCAGTTACTCCCGAACAGGGGTGGAGACCCAGTACTTC.

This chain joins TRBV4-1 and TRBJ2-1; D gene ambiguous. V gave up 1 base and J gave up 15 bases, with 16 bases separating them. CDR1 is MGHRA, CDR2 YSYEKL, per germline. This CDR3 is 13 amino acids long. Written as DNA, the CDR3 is TGCGCCAGCAGCCAAGCGCCGGACCGGAGAGGGTTCTTC. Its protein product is CASSQAPDRRGFF.

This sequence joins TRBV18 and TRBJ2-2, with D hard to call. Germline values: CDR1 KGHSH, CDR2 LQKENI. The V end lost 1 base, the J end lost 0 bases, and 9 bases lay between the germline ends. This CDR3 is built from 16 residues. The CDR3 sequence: CASSPHGYANTGELFF. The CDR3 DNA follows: TGTGCCAGCTCACCACACGGTTACGCGAACACCGGGGAGCTGTTTTTT.

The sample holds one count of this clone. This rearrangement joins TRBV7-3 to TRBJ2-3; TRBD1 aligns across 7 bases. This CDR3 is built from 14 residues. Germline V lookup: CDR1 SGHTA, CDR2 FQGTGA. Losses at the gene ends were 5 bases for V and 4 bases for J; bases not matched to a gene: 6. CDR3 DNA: TGTGCCAGCAGCCTTACAGGGGACCCAGATACGCAGTATTTT. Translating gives CASSLTGDPDTQYF.

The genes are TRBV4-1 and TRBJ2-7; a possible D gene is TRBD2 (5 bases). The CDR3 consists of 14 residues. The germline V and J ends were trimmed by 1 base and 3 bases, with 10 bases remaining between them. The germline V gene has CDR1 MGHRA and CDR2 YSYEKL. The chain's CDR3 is CASSQGGGIYEQYF. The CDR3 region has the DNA TGCGCCAGCAGCCAAGGTGGAGGAATCTACGAGCAGTACTTC.

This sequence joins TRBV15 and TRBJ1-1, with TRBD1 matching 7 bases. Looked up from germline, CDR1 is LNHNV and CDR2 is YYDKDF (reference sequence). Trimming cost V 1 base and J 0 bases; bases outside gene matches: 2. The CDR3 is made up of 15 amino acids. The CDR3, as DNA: TGTGCCACCAGCAGAGCCGGGACAGTGAACACTGAAGCTTTCTTT. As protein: CATSRAGTVNTEAFF.